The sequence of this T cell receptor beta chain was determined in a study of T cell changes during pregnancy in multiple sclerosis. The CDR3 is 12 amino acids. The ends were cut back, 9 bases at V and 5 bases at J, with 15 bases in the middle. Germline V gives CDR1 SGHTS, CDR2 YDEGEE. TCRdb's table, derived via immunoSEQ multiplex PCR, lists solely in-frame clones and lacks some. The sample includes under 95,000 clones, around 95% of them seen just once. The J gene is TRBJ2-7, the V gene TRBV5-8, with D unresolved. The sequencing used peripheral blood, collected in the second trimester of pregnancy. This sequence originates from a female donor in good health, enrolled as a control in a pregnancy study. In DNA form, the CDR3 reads TGTGCCACCCCCCGAGGTCAGCACGAGCAGTACTTC. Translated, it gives CATPRGQHEQYF. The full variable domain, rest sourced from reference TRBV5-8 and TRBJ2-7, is EAGVTQSPTHLIKTRGQQATLRCSPISGHTSVYWYQQALGLGLQFLLWYDEGEERNRGNFPPRFSGRQFPNYSSELNVNALELEDSALYLCATPRGQHEQYFGPGTRLTVT.